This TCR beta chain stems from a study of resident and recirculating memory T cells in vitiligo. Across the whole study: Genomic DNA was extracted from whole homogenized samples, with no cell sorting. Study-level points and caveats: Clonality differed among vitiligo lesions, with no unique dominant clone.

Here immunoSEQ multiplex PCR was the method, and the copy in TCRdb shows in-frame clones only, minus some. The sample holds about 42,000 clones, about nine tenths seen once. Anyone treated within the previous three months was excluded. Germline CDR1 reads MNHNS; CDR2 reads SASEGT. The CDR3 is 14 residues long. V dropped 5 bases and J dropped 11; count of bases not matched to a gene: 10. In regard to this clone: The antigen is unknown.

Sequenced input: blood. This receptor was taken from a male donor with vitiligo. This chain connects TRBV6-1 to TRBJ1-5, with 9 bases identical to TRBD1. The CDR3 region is CASSSGTGLGAQHF. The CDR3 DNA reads TGTGCCAGCAGTTCTGGGACAGGGCTTGGGGCCCAGCATTTT.